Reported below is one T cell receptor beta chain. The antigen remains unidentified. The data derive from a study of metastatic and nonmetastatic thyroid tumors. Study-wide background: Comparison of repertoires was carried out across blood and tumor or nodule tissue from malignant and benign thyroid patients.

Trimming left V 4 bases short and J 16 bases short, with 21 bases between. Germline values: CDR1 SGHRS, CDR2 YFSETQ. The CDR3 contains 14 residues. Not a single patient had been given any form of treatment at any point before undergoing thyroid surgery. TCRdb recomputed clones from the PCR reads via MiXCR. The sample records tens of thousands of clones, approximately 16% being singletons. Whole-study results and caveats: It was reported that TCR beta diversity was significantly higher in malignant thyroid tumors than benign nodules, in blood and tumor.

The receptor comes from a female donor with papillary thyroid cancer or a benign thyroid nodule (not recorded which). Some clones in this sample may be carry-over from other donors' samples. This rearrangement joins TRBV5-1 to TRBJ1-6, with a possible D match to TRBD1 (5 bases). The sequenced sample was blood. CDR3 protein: CASSRWDGSSQLHF. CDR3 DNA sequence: TGCGCCAGCAGCCGATGGGACGGGAGTTCACAACTCCACTTT.